Listed below are T cell receptor beta chains from one sample, sequenced in a study of cytomegalovirus exposure and HLA in healthy donors. This table comes from immunoSEQ multiplex PCR, and its TCRdb copy is limited to in-frame clones, with some not included. The sample has about 70,000 clones; approximately 80% are singletons. Sequenced input: PBMCs. These receptors were obtained from a girl between 5 and 17 years old in good health and CMV-seropositive. Each CDR3 is given with its conserved first and last residue. The order of the fields is J gene, clone size, V gene, D gene, CDR3 protein, CDR3 DNA. The D gene is left open where the match is weak. Clone size is given for some rows only: seen once, a few or many times, or a class if the clone is expanded.

TRBJ1-1,-,TRBV10-2,-,CATRPSPRGTEAFF,TGCGCCACCCGCCCTTCCCCCCGGGGCACTGAAGCTTTCTTT
TRBJ1-2,-,TRBV7-2,TRBD1,CASSIRDRYYGYTF,TGTGCCAGCAGCATCCGGGACAGGTACTATGGCTACACCTTC
TRBJ1-1,few,TRBV25-1,TRBD1,CASSELVKDRVNTEAFF,TGTGCCAGCAGTGAATTAGTGAAGGACAGGGTGAACACTGAAGCTTTCTTT
TRBJ1-1,-,TRBV9,TRBD1,CASSVVDSGGKTEAFF,TGTGCCAGCAGCGTAGTTGACTCAGGGGGGAAAACTGAAGCTTTCTTT
TRBJ2-1,-,TRBV7-2,-,CASSLGEVTNEQFF,TGTGCCAGCAGCTTAGGGGAGGTAACCAATGAGCAGTTCTTC
TRBJ1-1,-,TRBV28,-,CASSLAVGLNTEAFF,TGTGCCAGCAGTCTAGCGGTGGGGTTAAACACTGAAGCTTTCTTT
TRBJ1-5,-,TRBV5-6,-,CASSLIDQPQHF,TGTGCCAGCAGCTTGATCGATCAGCCCCAGCATTTT
TRBJ1-5,-,TRBV29-1,-,CSVQQGYNQPQHF,TGCAGCGTTCAGCAGGGATACAATCAGCCCCAGCATTTT
TRBJ2-1,-,TRBV6-5,-,CASSYFSGSYNEQFF,TGTGCCAGCAGTTACTTCTCCGGGAGCTACAATGAGCAGTTCTTC
TRBJ2-5,-,TRBV29-1,-,CSVEGRPGTQYF,TGCAGCGTTGAGGGTCGCCCGGGGACCCAGTACTTC
TRBJ1-1,-,TRBV27,-,CASSLVPGKAFF,TGTGCCAGCAGTTTGGTTCCCGGGAAAGCTTTCTTT
TRBJ1-1,-,TRBV28,TRBD1,CASSLAGGYEAFF,TGTGCCAGCAGTTTGGCAGGGGGCTATGAAGCTTTCTTT
TRBJ2-7,-,TRBV7-2,-,CASSQRSSYEQYF,TGTGCCAGCAGCCAACGGTCCTCCTACGAGCAGTACTTC
TRBJ2-7,-,TRBV20-1,-,CSASGAYEQYF,TGCAGTGCTAGCGGGGCCTACGAGCAGTACTTC
TRBJ1-5,-,TRBV2,-,CASSEVGVPMGQPQHF,TGTGCCAGCAGTGAGGTAGGGGTCCCTATGGGTCAGCCCCAGCATTTT
TRBJ2-2,-,TRBV6-5,TRBD1,CASRIRGRNTGELFF,TGTGCCAGCAGAATCAGGGGGCGAAACACCGGGGAGCTGTTTTTT
TRBJ2-1,-,TRBV7-9,-,CASEKITEYENEQFF,TGTGCCAGTGAAAAGATCACCGAATACGAGAATGAGCAGTTCTTC
TRBJ1-2,-,TRBV19,TRBD1,CASSIGTGNYGYTF,TGTGCCAGTAGTATAGGGACAGGGAACTATGGCTACACCTTC
TRBJ2-7,-,TRBV4-3,TRBD2,CASSQDTGTTVWYEQYF,TGCGCCAGCAGCCAAGACACCGGGACTACGGTCTGGTACGAGCAGTACTTC
TRBJ2-3,-,TRBV9,-,CASSLGSDTQYF,TGTGCCAGCAGCCTCGGGTCAGATACGCAGTATTTT
TRBJ1-1,few,TRBV5-4,-,CASRGFNTEAFF,TGTGCCAGTCGGGGGTTTAACACTGAAGCTTTCTTT
TRBJ2-7,-,TRBV5-4,-,CASSFSSYEQYF,TGTGCCAGCAGCTTCAGCTCCTACGAGCAGTACTTC
TRBJ2-5,-,TRBV19,TRBD1,CASATGYQETQYF,TGTGCCAGTGCGACAGGGTACCAAGAGACCCAGTACTTC
TRBJ1-1,-,TRBV6-1,TRBD1,CASRGQGGTEAFF,TGTGCCAGCAGGGGACAGGGCGGCACTGAAGCTTTCTTT
TRBJ2-1,-,TRBV30,-,CAEARDNEQFF,TGTGCCGAGGCTCGAGACAATGAGCAGTTCTTC
TRBJ1-1,-,TRBV11-2,TRBD1,CASSPDRVGTEAFF,TGTGCCAGCAGCCCCGACAGGGTAGGAACTGAAGCTTTCTTT
TRBJ1-1,-,TRBV5-8,-,CALSRGTEAFF,TGTGCCTTGTCCAGGGGAACTGAAGCTTTCTTT
TRBJ2-5,-,TRBV5-1,-,CASSLRSGGSYQETQYF,TGCGCCAGCAGCTTGCGGAGTGGGGGGTCGTACCAAGAGACCCAGTACTTC
TRBJ1-6,-,TRBV2,TRBD1,CASRAGQGGSPLHF,TGTGCCAGCAGAGCCGGACAGGGGGGTTCACCCCTCCACTTT
TRBJ2-1,-,TRBV19,TRBD2,CASSIGHGLAGASSYNEQFF,TGTGCCAGTAGTATAGGCCACGGACTAGCGGGGGCGAGCTCCTACAATGAGCAGTTCTTC
TRBJ2-1,-,TRBV10-3,-,CAISEFDEQFF,TGTGCCATCAGTGAATTCGATGAGCAGTTCTTC
TRBJ2-7,-,TRBV7-9,-,CASSLMGGRSYEQYF,TGTGCCAGCAGCCTTATGGGGGGACGCTCCTACGAGCAGTACTTC
TRBJ2-7,-,TRBV6-5,TRBD1,CASSPTGQSSYEQYF,TGTGCCAGCAGTCCCACGGGACAGTCCTCCTACGAGCAGTACTTC
TRBJ1-6,-,TRBV30,TRBD1,CAVWGQGGSPLHF,TGTGCCGTGTGGGGACAGGGAGGATCACCCCTCCACTTT
TRBJ1-2,-,TRBV6-1,-,CASSDSGQGYGYTF,-
TRBJ2-4,few,TRBV29-1,-,CSVEVSNIQYF,TGCAGCGTTGAAGTATCGAACATTCAGTACTTC
TRBJ2-6,-,TRBV14,-,CASSAVPTSVLTF,TGTGCCAGCAGCGCGGTCCCGACCTCCGTCCTGACTTTC
TRBJ1-2,-,TRBV2,TRBD1,CASHPRTGVYGYTF,TGTGCCAGCCACCCCAGGACAGGGGTCTATGGCTACACCTTC
TRBJ2-1,-,TRBV19,-,CASSTRGGNEQFF,TGTGCCAGTAGCACAAGGGGGGGCAATGAGCAGTTCTTC
TRBJ1-5,-,TRBV28,TRBD1,CASSWDSSGLSNQPQHF,TGTGCCTCTAGCTGGGACAGCAGTGGCCTCAGCAATCAGCCCCAGCATTTT
TRBJ2-1,-,TRBV6-5,TRBD1,CASSSDRGEQFF,TGTGCCAGCAGTTCTGACAGGGGTGAGCAGTTCTTC
TRBJ2-2,-,TRBV5-4,TRBD1,CASSAQGADGELFF,TGTGCCAGCAGCGCCCAGGGGGCGGACGGGGAGCTGTTTTTT
TRBJ1-1,-,TRBV6-1,-,CASSELVSGNTEAFF,TGTGCCAGCAGTGAATTAGTTTCGGGGAACACTGAAGCTTTCTTT
TRBJ2-7,-,TRBV6-6,-,CASSPRRGDEQYF,TGTGCCAGCAGTCCCCGCAGGGGGGACGAGCAGTACTTC
TRBJ1-1,-,TRBV12-5,-,CASALQGGTEAFF,TGTGCTAGTGCCCTACAAGGGGGCACTGAAGCTTTCTTT
TRBJ2-1,few,TRBV6-5,-,CASSRRGEQFF,TGTGCCAGCAGCCGCCGGGGTGAGCAGTTCTTC
TRBJ2-1,-,TRBV28,TRBD2,CASSGRTSGSYNEQFF,TGTGCCAGCAGTGGTAGAACTAGCGGATCCTACAATGAGCAGTTCTTC
TRBJ1-2,-,TRBV5-1,-,CASSFVQEAGYTF,TGCGCCAGCAGCTTCGTGCAGGAGGCTGGCTACACCTTC
TRBJ1-5,-,TRBV10-3,-,CAIGPGGDQPQHF,TGTGCCATCGGACCAGGCGGGGATCAGCCCCAGCATTTT
TRBJ1-6,-,TRBV27,TRBD1,CASRTGGGSPLHF,TGTGCCAGCAGGACAGGGGGTGGTTCACCCCTCCACTTT
TRBJ1-2,-,TRBV28,TRBD1,CASSSRHDRGGEYGYTF,TGTGCCAGCAGCTCGCGGCATGACAGGGGAGGGGAATATGGCTACACCTTC
TRBJ1-2,-,TRBV6-5,-,CASSLDSRYGYTF,TGTGCCAGCAGTTTAGACAGCCGCTATGGCTACACCTTC
TRBJ1-5,-,TRBV27,-,CASSLQRSNQPQHF,TGTGCCAGCAGTTTACAGAGGTCCAATCAGCCCCAGCATTTT
TRBJ1-1,-,TRBV29-1,-,CSDYYLADTEAFF,TGCAGCGACTACTACCTGGCGGACACTGAAGCTTTCTTT
TRBJ1-5,few,TRBV6-1,TRBD1,CASRRQGEQPQHF,TGTGCCAGCAGAAGACAGGGGGAGCAGCCCCAGCATTTT
TRBJ2-7,-,TRBV2,-,CASSSGRAYEQYF,TGTGCCAGCAGTAGCGGTCGGGCGTACGAGCAGTACTTC
TRBJ1-5,-,TRBV28,TRBD1,CASSPGTASNQPQHF,TGTGCCAGCAGTCCCGGGACAGCTAGCAATCAGCCCCAGCATTTT